The 25 T cell receptor beta chains given below trace back to one sample, sequenced in a study of shared clonotypes between healthy human individuals. Naive CD8 populations comprised CD45RO-negative cells positively selected for CCR7, excluding terminally differentiated effector memory CD45RA+ cells. Measured with immunoSEQ multiplex PCR; TCRdb has only the in-frame clones, and not every one. This sample carries millions of clones, roughly 94% of them seen once, and the ten largest clones take 1% to 1.3%. The specimen sequenced was naive CD8+ T cells sorted from blood. Receptor source: a man between 18 and 35 years old in good health.

The chain employs TRBV11-2 and TRBJ1-2; TRBD1 matches 8 bases. The V gene end was trimmed by 5 bases and the J gene end by 4 bases; junction bases not matched to a gene: 9. Per germline, CDR1 SGHAT and CDR2 FQNNGV. The CDR3 sequence is 15 residues long. CDR3 DNA: TGTGCCAGCAGCGTCGGACAGGGCCCCCTCTATGGCTACACCTTC. This gives the protein CASSVGQGPLYGYTF.

The chain uses TRBV13 and TRBJ1-3; weak D call: TRBD1 (6 bases). Germline CDR1 is PRHDT and CDR2 is FYEKMQ (reference sequence). The length of the CDR3 is 17 residues. V lost 3 bases and J 0 bases, leaving 15 bases between the germline ends. CDR3 residues: CASSLLWGPTSGNTIYF. CDR3 bases: TGTGCCAGCAGCTTGCTTTGGGGGCCCACCTCTGGAAACACCATATATTTT.

The chain recombines TRBV6-5 with TRBJ1-5; D is undetermined. Germline V gene sequence: CDR1 MNHEY, CDR2 SVGAGI. V was pared by 2 bases and J by 6 bases, with 11 bases between. The CDR3 covers 14 residues. The chain's CDR3 is CASSYAEGGQPQHF. CDR3 sequence (DNA): TGTGCCAGCAGTTACGCGGAGGGCGGTCAGCCCCAGCATTTT.

A single count supports this clone. This chain links TRBV30 with TRBJ2-7; D unclear. The CDR3 runs 13 residues. V dropped 5 bases and J dropped 7 bases, with 18 bases sitting between them. Germline-derived CDR1 and CDR2 are GTSNPN and SVGIG (reference sequence). The DNA of the CDR3 is TGTGCCTGGGCCTTGGGAACGGGCTGGGAGCAGTACTTC. Translated: CAWALGTGWEQYF.

The rearrangement uses TRBV7-6 and TRBJ2-5; D call uncertain. V lost 0 bases and J lost 1, with 9 bases in between. This CDR3 has 15 amino acids. Germline V gene data show CDR1 as SGHVS and CDR2 as FNYEAQ. Written as DNA, the CDR3 is TGTGCCAGCAGCTTAGCGTACAGCCTCCAAGAGACCCAGTACTTC. It specifies CASSLAYSLQETQYF.

This sequence joins TRBV4-1 and TRBJ2-2; a possible D gene is TRBD2 (6 bases). Germline lookup yields CDR1 MGHRA and CDR2 YSYEKL. Trimming cost V 5 bases and J 5 bases, with 12 bases left between them. There are 14 residues in the CDR3. CDR3 residues: CASSTGLPTGELFF. The CDR3 DNA sequence: TGCGCCAGCAGCACGGGACTGCCGACCGGGGAGCTGTTTTTT.

Turning to this clone: The same CDR3 is also encoded by other DNA sequences in this sample. This chain uses TRBV4-3 with TRBJ1-1; D ambiguous. Trimming left V 0 bases short and J 1 base short, with 6 bases between. The CDR3 loop spans 14 amino acids. Germline V gene lookup returns CDR1 LGHNA and CDR2 YSLEER. This CDR3 is CASSQDRTNTEAFF. CDR3 coding DNA: TGCGCCAGCAGCCAAGATAGGACGAACACTGAAGCTTTCTTT.

The chain recombines TRBV5-1 with TRBJ2-7; D gene ambiguous. V was clipped by 4 bases and J by 3 bases, with 17 bases between them. The germline V gene encodes CDR1 SGHRS and CDR2 YFSETQ. The CDR3 has 15 amino acids. The CDR3 coding sequence is TGCGCCAGCAGCCCGAATATAAGGAGTAACTACGAGCAGTACTTC. Encoded protein: CASSPNIRSNYEQYF.

This chain links TRBV7-2 with TRBJ2-7; no firm D call. The CDR3 has 14 amino acids. Deletions cut 1 base from V and 3 bases from J, with 10 bases between. Germline CDR1 reads SGHTA; CDR2 reads FQGNSA. The CDR3 reads CASSLERFSYEQYF. The CDR3 nucleotides are TGTGCCAGCAGCTTAGAAAGATTCAGCTACGAGCAGTACTTC.

This rearrangement joins TRBV19 to TRBJ2-7; 11 bases map to TRBD2. The germline V gene encodes CDR1 LNHDA and CDR2 SQIVND (reference sequence). V lost 2 bases, J lost 5 bases, and 5 bases stayed unmatched. This CDR3 has 15 amino acids. CDR3 nucleotide sequence: TGTGCCAGTAGTATAAGACTAGCGGGAATGAACGAGCAGTACTTC. Amino acid sequence: CASSIRLAGMNEQYF.

The chain joins TRBV7-8 to TRBJ2-1, with D uncertain. The CDR3 is 15 amino acids. Germline V gene lookup returns CDR1 SGHVS and CDR2 FQNEAQ. Trimming cost V 5 bases and J 0 bases, with 11 bases left between them. The CDR3 spells CASSHNPSSYNEQFF. DNA of the CDR3: TGTGCCAGCAGCCACAACCCCAGCTCCTACAATGAGCAGTTCTTC. The full variable domain, rest sourced from reference TRBV7-8 and TRBJ2-1, is GAGVSQSPRYKVAKRGQDVALRCDPISGHVSLFWYQQALGQGPEFLTYFQNEAQLDKSGLPSDRFFAERPEGSVSTLKIQRTQQEDSAVYLCASSHNPSSYNEQFFGPGTRLTVL.

V usage is TRBV5-6 and J usage is TRBJ1-2; a weak D match, TRBD1 (6 bases). CDR1 is SGHDT, CDR2 YYEEEE, per germline. V was clipped by 4 bases and J by 4 bases, with 8 bases between them. CDR3 length: 12 residues. DNA of the CDR3: TGTGCCAGCAGCGAACAGGGCTATGGCTACACCTTC. As protein: CASSEQGYGYTF.

The V and J genes are TRBV29-1 and TRBJ2-7; 11 bases match TRBD2. CDR1 and CDR2 from the germline V gene are SQVTM and ANQGSEA. The V gene end was trimmed by 7 bases and the J gene end by 4 bases; junction bases not matched to a gene: 12. The CDR3 is 15 amino acids. CDR3 DNA: TGCAGCGCCCGGGCAGAACTAGCGGGAGTTTACGAGCAGTACTTC. This codes for CSARAELAGVYEQYF.

A word on this clone: Other DNA sequences in this sample translate to the same CDR3. The J gene is TRBJ1-1, the V gene TRBV2; D might be TRBD1 (5 bases). This CDR3 region has 14 residues. Trimming shortened V by 2 bases and J by 1 base, and 8 bases separated the two germline ends. The germline CDR1 and CDR2 sequences are SNHLY and FYNNEI. The CDR3 protein is CASSERGANTEAFF. Written as DNA, the CDR3 is TGTGCCAGCAGTGAAAGGGGAGCGAACACTGAAGCTTTCTTT.

The V and J genes are TRBV7-3 and TRBJ1-1; 8 bases are shared with TRBD1. The CDR3 is made up of 19 amino acids. In germline, CDR1 is SGHTA, CDR2 FQGTGA. J lost 5 bases, V lost 5 bases, and 22 bases had no gene match. The CDR3, as DNA: TGTGCCAGCAGCCGCAGTGGCGGACAGGGCCCGAGCGTAGGGACTGAAGCTTTCTTT. This encodes CASSRSGGQGPSVGTEAFF.

This clone was seen only once. The V gene is TRBV2, the J gene TRBJ2-7; D possibly corresponds to TRBD1 (5 bases). CDR1 and CDR2 from the germline V gene are SNHLY and FYNNEI. Trimming took off 4 bases at V and 7 bases at J, with 17 bases between the two ends. The CDR3 spans 14 residues. CDR3 residues: CASSGIQGRMEQYF. DNA of the CDR3: TGTGCCAGCAGTGGAATCCAGGGAAGAATGGAGCAGTACTTC.

This rearrangement joins TRBV7-8 to TRBJ1-1; D is uncertain. Trimming cost V 5 bases and J 1 base, with 20 bases left between them. CDR3 size: 17 residues. Germline V gives CDR1 SGHVS, CDR2 FQNEAQ. The CDR3 nucleotides read TGTGCCAGCAGCCGAGGCGGGTACGTCGTTGCGAACACTGAAGCTTTCTTT. Its protein is CASSRGGYVVANTEAFF.

The chain uses TRBV9 and TRBJ2-1, with 8 bases that match TRBD2. Germline lookup yields CDR1 SGDLS and CDR2 YYNGEE. The CDR3 loop spans 14 amino acids. V shed 0 bases, J shed 12 bases, and the junction held 8 bases outside the gene matches. This CDR3 is CASSVEGLGARQFF. The CDR3 region has the DNA TGTGCCAGCAGCGTAGAGGGACTAGGGGCTCGGCAGTTCTTC.

As DNA, the CDR3 is TGCAGCGTTGACACGCGGGGGGCCGAAAATGAGCAGTTCTTC. Encoded protein: CSVDTRGAENEQFF. This chain joins TRBV29-1 and TRBJ2-1; 8 bases are shared with TRBD2. Per the germline V gene, CDR1 is SQVTM and CDR2 is ANQGSEA. The CDR3 is 14 amino acids. The V and J ends lost 3 bases and 7 bases, in that order; junction bases with no gene match: 8.

CDR3 coding DNA: TGTGCCACCAGCAGAGTTGGGACAGGGATACCGAACACTGAAGCTTTCTTT. This codes for CATSRVGTGIPNTEAFF. The rearrangement links TRBV15 to TRBJ1-1; 9 nucleotides match TRBD1. Per the germline V gene, CDR1 is LNHNV and CDR2 is YYDKDF (reference sequence). The CDR3 runs 17 residues. V lost 1 base to trimming and J lost 1 base; unmatched junction nucleotides: 7.

This rearrangement joins TRBV6-5 to TRBJ1-6; D ambiguous. V dropped 5 bases and J dropped 7 bases, with 9 bases sitting between them. The length of the CDR3 is 13 residues. Germline values: CDR1 MNHEY, CDR2 SVGAGI. The CDR3 nucleotides read TGTGCCAGCAGTCGCGAACAGAATTCACCCCTCCACTTT. It translates to CASSREQNSPLHF.

The chain links TRBV19 to TRBJ2-5; tentative D call: TRBD2 (5 bases). CDR1 LNHDA and CDR2 SQIVND come from the germline V gene (reference sequence). This CDR3 region has 13 residues. Trimming took off 5 bases at V and 4 bases at J, with 11 bases between the two ends. CDR3 bases: TGTGCCAGTAGTGCCTCAGGAGGAGAGACCCAGTACTTC. Translated: CASSASGGETQYF.

The chain links TRBV2 to TRBJ2-3, with D tentatively TRBD1 (5 bases). The germline CDR1 and CDR2 sequences are SNHLY and FYNNEI. CDR3 size: 16 residues. The V end lost 2 bases, the J end lost 4 bases, and 16 bases lay between the germline ends. The CDR3 protein is CASSETGPGWADTQYF. The CDR3 DNA follows: TGTGCCAGCAGTGAAACCGGGCCAGGGTGGGCAGATACGCAGTATTTT.

Comment on this clone: In the same sample, other DNA sequences code for this CDR3. The V gene is TRBV4-3, the J gene TRBJ2-1, with 11 positions matching TRBD2. The V gene's germline CDR1 is LGHNA and CDR2 YSLEER. V shed 0 bases, J shed 4 bases, and the junction held 2 bases outside the gene matches. This CDR3 has 16 amino acids. CDR3 in amino acids: CASSQERLAGYNEQFF. CDR3 coding DNA: TGCGCCAGCAGCCAAGAAAGACTAGCGGGATACAATGAGCAGTTCTTC.

The chain links TRBV27 to TRBJ2-7, with D hard to call. Germline-derived CDR1 and CDR2 are MNHEY and SMNVEV (reference sequence). The CDR3 length is 14 residues. V was trimmed by 0 bases and J by 3 bases, leaving 9 bases between them. The CDR3 DNA reads TGTGCCAGCAGTTTATCGGCAAAATTCTACGAGCAGTACTTC. This codes for CASSLSAKFYEQYF.